Described below is a single T cell receptor (beta chain) sequence and its context. Its antigen is not known. The data originate from a study of CD8 T cells in ankylosing spondylitis. Germline lookup yields CDR1 SGHAT and CDR2 FQNNGV. This CDR3 spans 17 amino acids. The ends were cut back, 1 base at V and 5 bases at J, with 18 bases in the middle. TCRdb ran MiXCR on the 5' RACE reads and lists one entry per CDR3 protein. The sample yields more than 400,000 distinct CDR3 sequences, approximately 5.3% seen once. Overall study findings and caveats: Roughly eight highly homologous variants made up a TCR beta motif that seemed to typify ankylosing spondylitis blood. Significant enrichment of disease-linked clones was reportedly seen in matched ankylosing spondylitis synovial fluid.

V gene TRBV11-2 combines with J gene TRBJ2-1, with D possibly called TRBD1 or TRBD2 (5 bases each). Sequences were obtained from blood, either unsorted or a sorted T cell fraction (not recorded which). The receptor's source is a male donor with ankylosing spondylitis. The CDR3 nucleotides read TGTGCCAGCAGCTTAGTTGGGGGAGAAGCGGTTAACAATGAGCAGTTCTTC. The encoded protein is CASSLVGGEAVNNEQFF.